The source of this T cell receptor beta chain is a study of blood T cell repertoires in COVID-19. Study at large: Material from acute and convalescent COVID-19 was sourced from the United States, Italy and Spain. In each case, the material was cDNA or gDNA derived from T cells, B-cell-depleted T cells, or PBMCs.

The CDR3 sequence is 16 residues long. Unmatched junction bases numbered 8, after V lost 8 bases and J lost 0 bases. CDR1 and CDR2 from the germline V gene are LNHDA and SQIVND (reference sequence). This clone was recorded only once. Assay used: immunoSEQ multiplex PCR; TCRdb lists only in-frame clones, some missing. In the table there are about 530,000 clones, approximately 88% of which are singletons. V usage is TRBV19 and J usage is TRBJ1-1; 11 bases fit TRBD1. The specimen sequenced was peripheral blood. This receptor was identified in a woman in her forties or fifties with COVID-19, enrolled during active disease. The CDR3 DNA follows: TGTGCCAGTCTTGCGGACAGGGGGCGGTTGAACACTGAAGCTTTCTTT. Translating it yields CASLADRGRLNTEAFF.